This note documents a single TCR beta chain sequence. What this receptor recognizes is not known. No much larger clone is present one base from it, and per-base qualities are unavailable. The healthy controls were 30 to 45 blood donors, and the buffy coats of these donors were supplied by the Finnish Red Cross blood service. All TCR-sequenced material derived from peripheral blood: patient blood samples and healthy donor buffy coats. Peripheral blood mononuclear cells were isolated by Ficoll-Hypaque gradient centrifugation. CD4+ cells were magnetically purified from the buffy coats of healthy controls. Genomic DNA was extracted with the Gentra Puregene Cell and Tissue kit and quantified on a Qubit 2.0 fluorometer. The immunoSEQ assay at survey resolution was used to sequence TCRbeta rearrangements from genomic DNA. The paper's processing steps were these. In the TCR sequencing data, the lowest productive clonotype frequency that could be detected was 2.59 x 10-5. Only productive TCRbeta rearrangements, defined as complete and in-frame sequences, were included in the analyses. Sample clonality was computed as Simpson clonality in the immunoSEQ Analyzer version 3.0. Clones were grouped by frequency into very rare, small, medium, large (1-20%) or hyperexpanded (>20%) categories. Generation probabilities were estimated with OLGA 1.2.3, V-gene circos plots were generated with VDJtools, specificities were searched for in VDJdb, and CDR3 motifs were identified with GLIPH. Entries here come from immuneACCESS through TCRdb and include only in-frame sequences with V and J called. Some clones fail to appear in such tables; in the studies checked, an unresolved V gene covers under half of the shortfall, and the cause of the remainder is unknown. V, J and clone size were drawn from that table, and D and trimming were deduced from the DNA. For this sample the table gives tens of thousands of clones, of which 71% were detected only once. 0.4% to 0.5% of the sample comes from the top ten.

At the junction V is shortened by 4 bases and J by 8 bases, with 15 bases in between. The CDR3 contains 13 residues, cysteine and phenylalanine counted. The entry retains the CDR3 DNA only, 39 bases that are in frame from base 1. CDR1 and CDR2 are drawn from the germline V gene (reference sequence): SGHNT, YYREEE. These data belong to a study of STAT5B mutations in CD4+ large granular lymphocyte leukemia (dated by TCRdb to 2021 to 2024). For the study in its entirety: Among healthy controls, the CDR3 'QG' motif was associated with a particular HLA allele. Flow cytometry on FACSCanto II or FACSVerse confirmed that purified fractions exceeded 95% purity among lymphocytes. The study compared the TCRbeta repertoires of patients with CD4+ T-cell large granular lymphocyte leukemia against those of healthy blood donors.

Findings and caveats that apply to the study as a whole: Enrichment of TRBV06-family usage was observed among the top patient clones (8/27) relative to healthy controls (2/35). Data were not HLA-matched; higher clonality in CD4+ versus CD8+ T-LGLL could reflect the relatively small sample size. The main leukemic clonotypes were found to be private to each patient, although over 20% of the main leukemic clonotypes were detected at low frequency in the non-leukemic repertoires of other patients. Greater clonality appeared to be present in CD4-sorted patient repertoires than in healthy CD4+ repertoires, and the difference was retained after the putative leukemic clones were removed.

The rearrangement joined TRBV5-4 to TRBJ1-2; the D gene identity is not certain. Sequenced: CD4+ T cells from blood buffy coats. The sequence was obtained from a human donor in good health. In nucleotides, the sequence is TGTGCCAGCAGCGAACTATCGGGAAGCGGCTACACCTTC. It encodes CASSELSGSGYTF. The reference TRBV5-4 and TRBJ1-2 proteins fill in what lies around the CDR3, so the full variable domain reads ETGVTQSPTHLIKTRGQQVTLRCSSQSGHNTVSWYQQALGQGPQFIFQYYREEENGRGNFPPRFSGLQFPNYSSELNVNALELDDSALYLCASSELSGSGYTFGSGTRLTVV.